The next 6 T cell receptor beta chains were all read from a single sample in a study of cytomegalovirus exposure and HLA in healthy donors. Vbeta (60) and Jbeta (13) primers were used in the PCR. The table came from immunoSEQ multiplex PCR; TCRdb's copy has only in-frame clones and leaves some out. Found here are roughly 120,000 clones, over 65% of them singletons; the top ten hold approximately 5%. Input material: PBMCs. The receptors here all came from a woman in her twenties or thirties in good health and CMV-seropositive.

In DNA, the CDR3 is TGTGCCAGTAGTATGGGACAGTTCTATGGCTACACCTTC. Translation gives CASSMGQFYGYTF. The gene calls are TRBV19 and TRBJ1-2; 7 bases fit TRBD1. Germline V lookup: CDR1 LNHDA, CDR2 SQIVND (reference sequence). The CDR3 spans 13 residues. Trimming took 3 bases from V and 4 from J; bases not matched to a gene: 2.

This clone occurred a few times. This chain joins TRBV11-3 and TRBJ1-2; no definite D call. V was clipped by 1 base and J by 4 bases, with 7 bases between them. The CDR3 contains 13 residues. The germline V gene has CDR1 SGHNT and CDR2 YENEEA. CDR3 amino acids: CASSLGQAYGYTF. The DNA for the CDR3 is TGTGCCAGCAGCTTAGGGCAGGCCTATGGCTACACCTTC.

Only a few counts were recorded for this clone. The V call is TRBV25-1, the J call TRBJ2-7, with TRBD1 matching over 9 bases. CDR3 length: 14 amino acids. With 4 bases clipped from V and 6 bases from J, the junction kept 7 bases outside the gene matches. Germline values: CDR1 MGHDK, CDR2 SYGVNS. CDR3 nucleotide sequence: TGTGCCAGCAGTGGTTTGGGACAGGGCGGCGAGCAGTACTTC. Its translation is CASSGLGQGGEQYF.

This rearrangement joins TRBV6-4 to TRBJ1-1; possible D gene TRBD1, 6 bases. This CDR3 is 13 amino acids long. CDR1 is MRHNA and CDR2 is SNTAGT in the germline V gene. V lost 4 bases to trimming and J lost 5 bases, with 11 bases between them. CDR3 bases: TGTGCCAGCAGTGCAGGGACATTTACTGAAGCTTTCTTT. It codes for CASSAGTFTEAFF.

This clone was counted between two and nine times. As DNA, the CDR3 is TGTGCCAGCAGCTTACTGACAGGGGACGAGCAGTACTTC. Translating it yields CASSLLTGDEQYF. The J gene is TRBJ2-7, the V gene TRBV7-2; 8 nucleotides line up with TRBD1. V lost 2 bases to trimming and J lost 5 bases; unmatched junction nucleotides: 2. Germline loops: CDR1 SGHTA, CDR2 FQGNSA. The CDR3 is 13 residues long.

The V gene is TRBV10-3, the J gene TRBJ2-2; tentatively, D is TRBD2 (6 bases). The V end lost 10 bases, the J end lost 0 bases, and 12 bases lay between the germline ends. The germline V gene encodes CDR1 ENHRY and CDR2 SYGVKD. The CDR3 consists of 14 residues. The CDR3 loop is CASSGTANTGELFF. In nucleotides, the CDR3 is TGTGCCAGCTCCGGGACTGCGAACACCGGGGAGCTGTTTTTT.